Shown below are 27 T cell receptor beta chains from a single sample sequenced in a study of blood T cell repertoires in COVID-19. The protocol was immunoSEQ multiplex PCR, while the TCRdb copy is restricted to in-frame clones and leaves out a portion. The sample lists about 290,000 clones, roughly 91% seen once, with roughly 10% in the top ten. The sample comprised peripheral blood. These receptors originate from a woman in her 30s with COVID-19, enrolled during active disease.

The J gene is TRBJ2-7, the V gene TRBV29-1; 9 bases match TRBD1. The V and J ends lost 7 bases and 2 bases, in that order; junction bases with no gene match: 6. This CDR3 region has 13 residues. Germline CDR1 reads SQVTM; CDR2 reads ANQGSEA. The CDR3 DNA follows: TGCAGCGGGGTGGACAGGGGCACCTACGAGCAGTACTTC. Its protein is CSGVDRGTYEQYF.

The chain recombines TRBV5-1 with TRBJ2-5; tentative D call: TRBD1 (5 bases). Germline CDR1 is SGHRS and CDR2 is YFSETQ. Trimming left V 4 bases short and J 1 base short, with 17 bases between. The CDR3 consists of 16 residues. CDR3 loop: CASSQGSGISQETQYF. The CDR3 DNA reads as TGCGCCAGCAGCCAGGGTTCAGGGATATCCCAAGAGACCCAGTACTTC.

CDR3 protein: CASSYSLAGEQYF. The CDR3 region has the DNA TGTGCCAGCAGTTACTCACTAGCGGGGGAGCAGTACTTC. The chain carries TRBV6-5 and TRBJ2-7; 10 bases map to TRBD2. J gave up 7 bases and V 0 bases, and 0 bases lay outside the gene matches. The V gene's germline CDR1 is MNHEY and CDR2 SVGAGI. The CDR3 totals 13 residues.

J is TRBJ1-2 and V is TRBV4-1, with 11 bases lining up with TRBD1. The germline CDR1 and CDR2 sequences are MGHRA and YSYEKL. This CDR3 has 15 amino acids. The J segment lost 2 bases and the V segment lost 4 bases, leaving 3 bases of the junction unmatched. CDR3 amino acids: CASSPGDRGNYGYTF. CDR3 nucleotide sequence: TGCGCCAGCAGCCCTGGGGACAGGGGGAACTATGGCTACACCTTC.

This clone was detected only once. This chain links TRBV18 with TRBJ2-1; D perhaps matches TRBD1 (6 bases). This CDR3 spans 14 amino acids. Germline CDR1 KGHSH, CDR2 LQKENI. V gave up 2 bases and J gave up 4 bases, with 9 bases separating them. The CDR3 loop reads CASSPRTDYNEQFF. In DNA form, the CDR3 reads TGTGCCAGCTCACCAAGGACAGATTACAATGAGCAGTTCTTC. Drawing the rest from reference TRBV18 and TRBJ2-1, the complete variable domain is NAGVMQNPRHLVRRRGQEARLRCSPMKGHSHVYWYRQLPEEGLKFMVYLQKENIIDESGMPKERFSAEFPKEGPSILRIQQVVRGDSAAYFCASSPRTDYNEQFFGPGTRLTVL.

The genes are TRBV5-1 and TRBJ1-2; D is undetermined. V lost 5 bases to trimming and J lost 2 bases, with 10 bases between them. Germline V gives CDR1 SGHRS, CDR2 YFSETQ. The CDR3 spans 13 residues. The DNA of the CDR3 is TGCGCCAGCAGACAAACAGTAAACTATGGCTACACCTTC. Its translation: CASRQTVNYGYTF.

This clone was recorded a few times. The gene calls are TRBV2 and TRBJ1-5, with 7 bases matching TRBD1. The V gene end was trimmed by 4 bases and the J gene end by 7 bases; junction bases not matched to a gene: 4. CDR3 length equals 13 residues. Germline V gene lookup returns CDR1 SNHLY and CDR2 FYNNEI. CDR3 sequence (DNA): TGTGCCAGCAGTGGACAGGGAGAACAGCCCCAGCATTTT. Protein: CASSGQGEQPQHF.

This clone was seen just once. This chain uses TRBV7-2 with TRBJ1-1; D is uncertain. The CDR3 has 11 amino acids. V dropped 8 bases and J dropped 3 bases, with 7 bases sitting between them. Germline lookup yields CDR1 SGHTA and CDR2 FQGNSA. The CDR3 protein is CASLLYTEAFF. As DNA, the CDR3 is TGTGCCAGCTTACTATACACTGAAGCTTTCTTT.

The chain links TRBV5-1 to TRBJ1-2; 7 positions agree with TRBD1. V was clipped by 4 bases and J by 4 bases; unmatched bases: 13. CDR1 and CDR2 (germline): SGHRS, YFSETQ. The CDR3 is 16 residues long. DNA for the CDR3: TGCGCCAGCAGCCCGAACCAAGGGACAGACCTCTATGGCTACACCTTC. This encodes CASSPNQGTDLYGYTF.

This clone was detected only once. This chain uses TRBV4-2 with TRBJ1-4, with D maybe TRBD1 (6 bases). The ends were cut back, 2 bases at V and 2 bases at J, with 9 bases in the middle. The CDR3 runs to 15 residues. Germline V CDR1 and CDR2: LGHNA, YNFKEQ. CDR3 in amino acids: CASSQTGYTNEKLFF. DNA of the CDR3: TGTGCCAGCAGCCAAACAGGGTATACTAATGAAAAACTGTTTTTT.

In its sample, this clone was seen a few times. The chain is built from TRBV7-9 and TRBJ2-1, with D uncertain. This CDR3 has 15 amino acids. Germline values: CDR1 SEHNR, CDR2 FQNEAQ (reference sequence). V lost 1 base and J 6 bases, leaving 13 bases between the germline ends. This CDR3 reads CASSLEAGGVNEQFF. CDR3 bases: TGTGCCAGCAGCTTAGAGGCTGGTGGAGTCAATGAGCAGTTCTTC.

The CDR3 sequence: CASSIQGAYEQYF. The DNA of the CDR3 is TGTGCCAGTAGTATTCAGGGGGCTTACGAGCAGTACTTC. This sequence joins TRBV19 and TRBJ2-7, with 8 bases aligning to TRBD1. CDR3 length equals 13 residues. V trimming: 3 bases; J trimming: 4 bases; junction bases outside the gene matches: 2. Germline V gene lookup returns CDR1 LNHDA and CDR2 SQIVND (reference sequence).

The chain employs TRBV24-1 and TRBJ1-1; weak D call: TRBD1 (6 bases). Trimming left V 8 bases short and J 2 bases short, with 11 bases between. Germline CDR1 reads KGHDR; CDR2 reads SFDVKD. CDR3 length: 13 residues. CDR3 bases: TGTGCCACCAAGGGGGTCGGAAACACTGAAGCTTTCTTT. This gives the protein CATKGVGNTEAFF.

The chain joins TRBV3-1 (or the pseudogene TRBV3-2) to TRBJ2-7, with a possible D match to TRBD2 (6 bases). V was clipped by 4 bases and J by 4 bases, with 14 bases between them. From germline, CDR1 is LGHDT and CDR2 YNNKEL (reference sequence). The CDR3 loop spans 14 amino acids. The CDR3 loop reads CASSPRLGGYEQYF. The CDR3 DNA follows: TGTGCCAGCAGCCCGCGACTAGGAGGTTACGAGCAGTACTTC.

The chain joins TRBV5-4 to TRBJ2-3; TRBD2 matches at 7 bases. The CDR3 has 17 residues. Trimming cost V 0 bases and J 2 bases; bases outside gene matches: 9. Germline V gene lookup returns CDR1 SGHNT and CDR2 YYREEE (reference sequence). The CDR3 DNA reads TGTGCCAGCAGCTTGGTTTACAGCGGGGATACCACAGATACGCAGTATTTT. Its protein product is CASSLVYSGDTTDTQYF.

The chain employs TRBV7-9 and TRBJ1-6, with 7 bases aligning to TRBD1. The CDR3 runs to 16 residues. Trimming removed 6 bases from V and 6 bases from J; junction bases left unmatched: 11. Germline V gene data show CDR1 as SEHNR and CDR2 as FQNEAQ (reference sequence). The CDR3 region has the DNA TGTGCCAGCAGGGGAGCCGGGACAGTCCTTAATTCACCCCTCCACTTT. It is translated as CASRGAGTVLNSPLHF.

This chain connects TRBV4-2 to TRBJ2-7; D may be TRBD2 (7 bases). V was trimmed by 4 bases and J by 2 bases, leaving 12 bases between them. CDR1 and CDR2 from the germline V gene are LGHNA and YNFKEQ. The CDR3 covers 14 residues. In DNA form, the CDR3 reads TGTGCCAGCAGCCTCGGGGGGCGCCCCTACGAGCAGTACTTC. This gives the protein CASSLGGRPYEQYF.

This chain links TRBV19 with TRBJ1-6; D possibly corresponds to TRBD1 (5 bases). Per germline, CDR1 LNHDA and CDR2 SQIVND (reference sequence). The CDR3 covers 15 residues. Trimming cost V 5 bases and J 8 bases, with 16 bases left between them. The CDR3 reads CASSGGITPHSPLHF. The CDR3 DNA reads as TGTGCCAGTAGTGGGGGGATCACCCCGCATTCACCCCTCCACTTT.

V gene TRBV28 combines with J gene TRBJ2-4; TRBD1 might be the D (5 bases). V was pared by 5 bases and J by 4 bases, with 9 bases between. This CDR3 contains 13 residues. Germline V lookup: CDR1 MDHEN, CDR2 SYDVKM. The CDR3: CASSRAGKNIQYF. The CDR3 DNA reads TGTGCCAGCAGTAGGGCAGGGAAAAACATTCAGTACTTC.

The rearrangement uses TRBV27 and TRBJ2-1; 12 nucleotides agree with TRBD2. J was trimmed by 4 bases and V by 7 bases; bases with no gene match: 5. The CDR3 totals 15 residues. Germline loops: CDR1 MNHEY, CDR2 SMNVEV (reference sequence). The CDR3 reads CASNLAGGLYNEQFF. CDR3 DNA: TGTGCCAGCAATCTAGCGGGGGGGCTTTACAATGAGCAGTTCTTC.

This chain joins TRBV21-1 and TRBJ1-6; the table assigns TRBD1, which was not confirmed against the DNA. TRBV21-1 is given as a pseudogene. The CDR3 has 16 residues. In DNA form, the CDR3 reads TGTGCCAGCAGCAAAAAGTATCATGCAGGTTTTTCACCCCTCCACTTT. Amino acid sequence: CASSKKYHAGFSPLHF.

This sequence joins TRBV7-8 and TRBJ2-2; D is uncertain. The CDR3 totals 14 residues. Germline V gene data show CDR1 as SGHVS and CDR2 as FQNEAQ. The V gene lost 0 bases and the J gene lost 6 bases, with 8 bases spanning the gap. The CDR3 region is CASSLARLAGELFF. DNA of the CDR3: TGTGCCAGCAGCTTAGCCAGGCTCGCCGGGGAGCTGTTTTTT.

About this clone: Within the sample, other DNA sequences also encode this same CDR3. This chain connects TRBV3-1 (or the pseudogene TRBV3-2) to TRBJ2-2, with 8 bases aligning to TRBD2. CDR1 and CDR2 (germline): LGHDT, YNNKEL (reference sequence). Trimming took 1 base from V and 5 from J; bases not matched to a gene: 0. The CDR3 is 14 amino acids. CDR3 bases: TGTGCCAGCAGCCAAGCGGGGGGGACCGGGGAGCTGTTTTTT. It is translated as CASSQAGGTGELFF.

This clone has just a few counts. As DNA, the CDR3 is TGCAGCGTGACTAGCGGGGGGAAGACAGATACGCAGTATTTT. Its protein is CSVTSGGKTDTQYF. The chain links TRBV29-1 to TRBJ2-3; TRBD2 aligns across 13 bases. The CDR3 totals 14 residues. In germline, CDR1 is SQVTM, CDR2 ANQGSEA. V shed 6 bases and J 3 bases; nucleotides not matched to a gene: 3.

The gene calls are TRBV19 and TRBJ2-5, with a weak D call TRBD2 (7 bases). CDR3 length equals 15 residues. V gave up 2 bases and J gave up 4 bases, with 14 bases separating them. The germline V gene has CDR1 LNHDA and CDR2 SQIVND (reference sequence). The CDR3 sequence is CASSIITGRGETQYF. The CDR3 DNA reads TGTGCCAGTAGTATAATAACAGGGAGGGGAGAGACCCAGTACTTC.

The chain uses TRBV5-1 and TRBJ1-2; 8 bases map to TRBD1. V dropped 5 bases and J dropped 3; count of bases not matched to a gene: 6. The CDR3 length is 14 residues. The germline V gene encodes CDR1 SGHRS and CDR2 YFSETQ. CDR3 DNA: TGCGCCAGCAGGTTGCAGGGGGCCGACTATGGCTACACCTTC. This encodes CASRLQGADYGYTF.

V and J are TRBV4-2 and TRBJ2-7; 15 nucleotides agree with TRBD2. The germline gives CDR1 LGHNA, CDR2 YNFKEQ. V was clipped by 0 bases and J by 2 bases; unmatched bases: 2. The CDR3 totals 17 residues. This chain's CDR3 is CASSQEGLAGGTYEQYF. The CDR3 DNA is TGTGCCAGCAGCCAAGAAGGACTAGCGGGGGGGACCTACGAGCAGTACTTC.